These 17 T cell receptor beta chains were sequenced from one sample in a study of T cell clonality in common variable immunodeficiency. Measured with immunoSEQ multiplex PCR; TCRdb has only the in-frame clones, and not every one. The sample has fewer than 50,000 clones, none seen only once. Material for sequencing was peripheral blood mononuclear cells. The receptors shown here come from a person aged 18-70 years in good health.

In this sample, this clone turned up many times. The sequence runs out 3 residues before the end of the CDR3; the remainder is reconstructed from the germline J gene. J is TRBJ1-6 and V is TRBV30; TRBD1 matches at 7 bases. V dropped 3 bases and J dropped 6; count of bases not matched to a gene: 5. Per germline, CDR1 GTSNPN and CDR2 SVGIG (reference sequence). The CDR3 is 14 amino acids. Here the CDR3 reads CAWSAGQSNSPLHF. CDR3 bases read: TGTGCCTGGAGCGCGGGACAGAGTAATTCACCC.

This clone was found many times. Sequencing ends 3 residues short of the CDR3 end; the germline J gene provides the rest. The chain is built from TRBV5-5 and TRBJ1-1, with 7 bases identical to TRBD1. Losses at the gene ends were 5 bases for V and 4 bases for J; bases not matched to a gene: 11. This CDR3 has 15 residues. Germline V gives CDR1 SGHKS, CDR2 YYEKEE (reference sequence). Partial CDR3 DNA: TGTGCCAGCAGACCACAGGGGACCTCCACCACTGAA. Translation: CASRPQGTSTTE. The full CDR3 protein is CASRPQGTSTTEAFF.

This clone was found many times. From the germline J gene comes the end of the CDR3, since the read stops 3 residues before it. The chain has TRBV7-9 and TRBJ2-5; no clear D gene. CDR1 and CDR2 from the germline V gene are SEHNR and FQNEAQ (reference sequence). Trimming shortened V by 1 base and J by 5 bases, and 11 bases separated the two germline ends. The CDR3 runs 14 residues. The CDR3 sequence is CASSLGQSEETQYF. The sequenced CDR3 bases are TGTGCCAGCAGCTTAGGGCAAAGTGAGGAGACC. Full variable domain (outside the CDR3, taken from reference TRBV7-9 and TRBJ2-5): DTGVSQNPRHKITKRGQNVTFRCDPISEHNRLYWYRQTLGQGPEFLTYFQNEAQLEKSRLLSDRFSAERPKGSFSTLEIQRTEQGDSAMYLCASSLGQSEETQYFGPGTRLLVL.

This clone was found many times. The CDR3 extends 3 residues past the end of the read, so its final part is completed from the germline J gene. The chain joins TRBV15 to TRBJ2-1; a possible D gene is TRBD1 (6 bases). V was clipped by 5 bases and J by 4 bases, with 12 bases between them. The CDR3 is made up of 14 amino acids. Germline V gives CDR1 LNHNV, CDR2 YYDKDF (reference sequence). The part of the CDR3 DNA that was read is TGTGCCACCAGCCCAAACAGGGCTTACAATGAG. It translates to CATSPNRAYNE. The complete CDR3 protein is CATSPNRAYNEQFF.

This clone was recorded at least ten times. Sequencing ends 3 residues short of the CDR3 end; the germline J gene provides the rest. The chain recombines TRBV11-3 with TRBJ2-7; TRBD1 agrees at 11 bases. The CDR3 runs to 14 residues. Per germline, CDR1 SGHNT and CDR2 YENEEA. After removal of 5 bases from V and 4 bases from J, the junction contained 4 bases not matched to a gene. CDR3 residues: CASSGRDRGYEQYF. CDR3 DNA, as far as it was read: TGTGCCAGCAGCGGAAGGGACAGGGGGTACGAG.

Ten or more counts support this clone. From the germline J gene comes the end of the CDR3, since the read stops 3 residues before it. The chain employs TRBV5-6 and TRBJ1-4, with D tentatively TRBD1 (5 bases). V dropped 4 bases and J dropped 7 bases, with 11 bases sitting between them. Per germline, CDR1 SGHDT and CDR2 YYEEEE. The CDR3 contains 13 residues. The sequenced CDR3 bases are TGTGCCAGCAGCCTAATGGGACTTGAAAAA. Encoded protein: CASSLMGLEK. From start to end, the CDR3 is CASSLMGLEKLFF.

The sample holds many counts of this clone. Read coverage stops 3 residues before the CDR3 terminus; the germline J gene supplies the remainder. This chain connects TRBV11-3 to TRBJ2-5, with 7 positions matching TRBD1. The CDR3 loop spans 15 amino acids. Germline CDR1 and CDR2: SGHNT and YENEEA. Trimming cost V 4 bases and J 2 bases; bases outside gene matches: 7. The CDR3 sequence is CASSSPGTEQETQYF. CDR3 bases read: TGTGCCAGCAGCTCCCCCGGGACAGAACAAGAGACC.

This clone came up many times. Coverage ceases 3 residues before the CDR3 finishes, and the germline J gene fills in the end. The rearrangement joins TRBV29-1 to TRBJ2-3; 7 bases line up with TRBD2. The germline gives CDR1 SQVTM, CDR2 ANQGSEA. The CDR3 is made up of 16 amino acids. Germline trimming cut 7 bases from V and 3 bases from J; bases unmatched to any gene: 16. This chain's CDR3 is CSGGILAGDGTDTQYF. Incomplete CDR3 DNA: TGCAGCGGTGGAATTTTGGCGGGAGATGGTACAGATACG.

This clone came up many times. The read ends 3 residues before the CDR3 terminus; that terminus is restored from the germline J gene. V and J are TRBV19 and TRBJ1-2, with D possibly matching TRBD1 (5 bases). The CDR3 is 16 residues long. Deletions cut 4 bases from V and 3 bases from J, with 18 bases between. Per germline, CDR1 LNHDA and CDR2 SQIVND (reference sequence). The sequenced part of the CDR3 DNA is TGTGCCAGTAGTACAGGGTTACAATCCGCTTACTATGGC. As protein: CASSTGLQSAYYG. The whole CDR3 is CASSTGLQSAYYGYTF.

This clone has at least ten counts. The read falls 3 residues short of the CDR3 end, and the missing part is taken from the germline J gene. The J gene is TRBJ2-1, the V gene TRBV9; 8 nucleotides match TRBD2. CDR3 length: 17 amino acids. V was pared by 1 base and J by 3 bases, with 9 bases of the junction left unmatched. Germline loops: CDR1 SGDLS, CDR2 YYNGEE. The CDR3 DNA, read in part, is TGTGCCAGCAGCGTATTTGAGCGGGGGAATATCTACAATGAG. The encoded protein is CASSVFERGNIYNE. The entire CDR3 protein reads CASSVFERGNIYNEQFF.

This clone was detected ten times or more. The read terminates 3 residues ahead of where the CDR3 ends, so the germline J gene completes it. The same CDR3 also results from other DNA sequences found in this sample. This chain connects TRBV7-2 to TRBJ1-1; TRBD1 might be the D (5 bases). V was cut by 2 bases and J by 0 bases, with 7 bases left in between. The CDR3 totals 14 residues. Per the germline V gene, CDR1 is SGHTA and CDR2 is FQGNSA. The CDR3 sequence is CASSLLGVNTEAFF. CDR3 DNA (partial): TGTGCCAGCAGCTTACTAGGGGTGAACACTGAA.

A few counts support this clone. The read ends 3 residues early relative to the CDR3; the germline J gene fills the gap. This chain connects TRBV27 to TRBJ2-5; D is undetermined. Germline-derived CDR1 and CDR2 are MNHEY and SMNVEV (reference sequence). The CDR3 runs 15 residues. V lost 2 bases, J lost 2 bases, and 12 bases lay in between. Incomplete CDR3 DNA: TGTGCCAGCAGTTTACGGTTTGGGCCTCAAGAGACC. Translating it yields CASSLRFGPQET. The CDR3 in full is CASSLRFGPQETQYF.

This clone showed up many times. The read terminates 3 residues before the CDR3 end, so the remaining end is supplied by the germline J gene. The chain joins TRBV18 to TRBJ2-3, with 9 bases identical to TRBD2. From germline, CDR1 is KGHSH and CDR2 LQKENI. V lost 1 base to trimming and J lost 4 bases; unmatched junction nucleotides: 3. This CDR3 comprises 15 residues. Incomplete CDR3 DNA: TGTGCCAGCTCACCACTAGCGGGGGTGCCAGATACG. Residues: CASSPLAGVPDT. The CDR3 as a whole reads CASSPLAGVPDTQYF.

This clone was counted ten times or more. The CDR3 is cut off 3 residues early in the read; its end comes from the germline J gene. This chain connects TRBV7-2 to TRBJ1-1, with TRBD1 matching over 10 bases. The CDR3 runs 14 residues. From germline, CDR1 is SGHTA and CDR2 FQGNSA. CDR3 region: CASSYPGQGREAFF. CDR3 DNA, as far as it was read: TGTGCCAGCAGCTACCCGGGACAGGGGAGAGAA.

This clone has ten or more counts. Read sequence stops 3 residues before the CDR3 end, and the germline J gene provides the missing end. This sequence joins TRBV30 and TRBJ2-7; 8 bases map to TRBD2. The CDR3 contains 14 residues. Unmatched junction bases numbered 3, after V lost 0 bases and J lost 2 bases. Per the germline V gene, CDR1 is GTSNPN and CDR2 is SVGIG (reference sequence). Partial CDR3 DNA: TGTGCCTGGAGTGTAGTTAGCGGGGCCTACGAG. Translation: CAWSVVSGAYE. From start to end, the CDR3 is CAWSVVSGAYEQYF.

There are many counts of this clone. The CDR3 bases that were read are TGTGCCAGCAGCTTAGACAGGGTCTCTGGAAACACC. Translating gives CASSLDRVSGNT. The full CDR3 protein is CASSLDRVSGNTIYF. The chain uses TRBV7-9 and TRBJ1-3, with a tentative D call TRBD1 (6 bases). The CDR3 end is not reached by the read, which stops 3 residues before it; the germline J gene fills it in. From germline, CDR1 is SEHNR and CDR2 FQNEAQ (reference sequence). The CDR3 is 15 residues long. Trimming shortened V by 1 base and J by 0 bases, and 7 bases separated the two germline ends.

This clone has at least ten counts. The read is 3 residues too short to cover the CDR3 end, so that end is filled in from the germline J gene. The gene calls are TRBV19 and TRBJ2-1; perhaps TRBD1 as D (6 bases). Trimming took off 4 bases at V and 7 bases at J, with 11 bases between the two ends. Germline-derived CDR1 and CDR2 are LNHDA and SQIVND (reference sequence). This CDR3 spans 13 amino acids. The CDR3 bases that were read are TGTGCCAGTAGTAAGAGTACAGGGAATGAG. Its protein product is CASSKSTGNE. The full CDR3 is CASSKSTGNEQFF.